This TCR beta chain was sequenced for a study of blood T cell repertoires in COVID-19. Study context: T cells, B-cell-depleted T cells, or PBMCs supplied cDNA or gDNA.

This clone has only a few counts. Authors' analysis steps: Estimation of nucleated cell counts was performed using reference gene primer amplification. Some clones are missing from TCRdb's copy, which holds only in-frame ones; the method was immunoSEQ multiplex PCR. The V and J calls and clone size are taken from that table; D and trimming were inferred from the DNA. This sample yields fewer than 85,000 clones, of which approximately 85% are seen a single time; approximately 4.6% belongs to the top ten. V was clipped by 11 bases and J by 1 base, with 8 bases between them. CDR1 MDHEN and CDR2 SYDVKM come from the germline V gene. The CDR3 totals 12 residues.

The origin of this receptor is a man of 80 years or more with acute or convalescent COVID-19. Sequences were obtained from peripheral blood. This chain joins TRBV28 and TRBJ2-2; a weak D match, TRBD1 (6 bases). The CDR3 nucleotides are TGTGCCGCGACAGGGAACACCGGGGAGCTGTTTTTT. Protein sequence: CAATGNTGELFF.